Included here is one T cell receptor (beta chain) sequence, with context. Its target is not known. These data originate in a study of cytomegalovirus exposure and HLA in healthy donors. Findings of the study overall: Investigators reported 164 TCR beta chains as tied to cytomegalovirus.

Here immunoSEQ multiplex PCR was the method, and the copy in TCRdb shows in-frame clones only, minus some. The data hold 150,000 to 200,000 clones, with less than 85% observed a single time. Germline-derived CDR1 and CDR2 are SGHRS and YFSETQ. J gave up 5 bases and V 0 bases, and 11 bases lay outside the gene matches. The CDR3 has 17 amino acids. The donors were part of the approximately 130-subject validation cohort, which stood apart from the approximately 670-subject first cohort. Sequencing used PBMCs. The clonotype was recovered from a man between 18 and 35 years old in good health and CMV-seropositive. V is TRBV5-1 and J is TRBJ2-5, with 9 bases identical to TRBD2. The CDR3 is CASSLVGSGRARETQYF. The CDR3 DNA reads as TGCGCCAGCAGCTTGGTTGGTAGCGGGAGAGCTAGGGAGACCCAGTACTTC.